The clone carrying this T cell receptor (beta chain) was picked up a small number of times. What it binds is not known. The sample originates from a study of T-cell reconstitution after alpha-beta-depleted transplantation in children. General observations from the study: In patients about two months after transplant, alpha-beta T cells reportedly arose from several hundred expanded graft clones. Newly produced T cells mostly provided counts and TCRbeta diversity after one year, as hyperexpanded clones declined.

Preparation of the TCRbeta library used unique molecular identifiers. TCRdb re-called the PCR reads through MiXCR, storing one row per CDR3 protein. The sample includes 750,000 to 950,000 distinct CDR3 sequences, 15% to 20% of them seen just once. The V gene lost 5 bases and the J gene lost 4 bases, with 14 bases spanning the gap. The CDR3 totals 15 residues. Germline V gene lookup returns CDR1 SGHAT and CDR2 FQNNGV. This chain connects TRBV11-2 to TRBJ1-4; possibly TRBD1 for D (5 bases). The receptor comes from a male patient aged 10 to 17 who had a stem cell transplant for acute lymphoblastic leukemia, so the T cells may come from the graft donor. Sequenced here: PBMCs, mostly from graft donor cells, sampled 360 days after TCRalphabeta/CD19-depleted stem cell transplant. CDR3 in DNA: TGTGCCAGCAGCCGTCGCGGGGGACTTAATGAAAAACTGTTTTTT. It yields the protein CASSRRGGLNEKLFF.